This T cell receptor beta chain was recovered during a study of T-cell reconstitution after alpha-beta-depleted transplantation in children. This clonotype has more than one count but fewer than ten. Germline V lookup: CDR1 DFQATT, CDR2 SNEGSKA (reference sequence). CDR3 size: 17 residues. Germline trimming cut 3 bases from V and 0 bases from J; bases unmatched to any gene: 11. As it was prepared, the TCRbeta library received unique molecular identifiers. TCRdb recomputed calls from the PCR reads with MiXCR, one row per CDR3 protein. The table lists 640,000 or so distinct CDR3 sequences, around 16% of them singletons, with 1.1% in the top ten.

The chain combines TRBV20-1 with TRBJ1-5, with 7 bases identical to TRBD1. The sequence came from a human donor who donated a stem cell graft to a child with acute myeloid leukemia. The source was PBMCs from the stem cell graft donor, collected from the stem cell graft. This chain's CDR3 is CSARVGQQPHSNQPQHF. In DNA form, the CDR3 reads TGCAGTGCTAGGGTGGGACAGCAGCCTCATAGCAATCAGCCCCAGCATTTT.